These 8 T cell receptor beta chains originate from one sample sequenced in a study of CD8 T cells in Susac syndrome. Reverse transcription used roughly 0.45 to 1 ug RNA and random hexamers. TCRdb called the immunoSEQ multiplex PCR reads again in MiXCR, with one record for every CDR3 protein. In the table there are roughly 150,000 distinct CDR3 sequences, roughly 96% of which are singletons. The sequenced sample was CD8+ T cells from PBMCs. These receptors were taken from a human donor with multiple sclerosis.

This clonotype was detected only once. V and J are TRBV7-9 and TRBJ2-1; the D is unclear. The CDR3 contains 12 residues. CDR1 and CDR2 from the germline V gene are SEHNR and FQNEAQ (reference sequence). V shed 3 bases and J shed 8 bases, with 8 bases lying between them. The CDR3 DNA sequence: TGTGCCAGCAGCTTGGGATCCGATGAGCAGTTCTTC. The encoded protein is CASSLGSDEQFF.

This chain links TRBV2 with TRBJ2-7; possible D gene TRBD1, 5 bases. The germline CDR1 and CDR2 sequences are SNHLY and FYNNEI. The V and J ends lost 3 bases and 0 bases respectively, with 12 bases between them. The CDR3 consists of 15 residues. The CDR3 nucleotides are TGTGCCAGCAGTGAGGGGCAGCACATCTCCTACGAGCAGTACTTC. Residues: CASSEGQHISYEQYF.

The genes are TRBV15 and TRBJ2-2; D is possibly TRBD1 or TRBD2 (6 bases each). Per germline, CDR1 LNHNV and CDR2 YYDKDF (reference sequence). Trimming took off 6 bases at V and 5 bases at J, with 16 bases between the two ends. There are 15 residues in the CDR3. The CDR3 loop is CATSPRGLSTGELFF. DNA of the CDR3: TGTGCCACCAGTCCCCGGGGGCTAAGTACCGGGGAGCTGTTTTTT.

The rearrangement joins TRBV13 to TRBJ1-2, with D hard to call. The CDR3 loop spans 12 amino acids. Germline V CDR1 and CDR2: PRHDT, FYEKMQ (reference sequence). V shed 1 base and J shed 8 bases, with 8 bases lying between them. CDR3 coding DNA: TGTGCCAGCAGCTTAGACCTCATAGGCTACACCTTC. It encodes CASSLDLIGYTF.

The CDR3 is CSAPRDRGLEQYF. CDR3 DNA sequence: TGCAGTGCTCCCCGGGACAGGGGGCTCGAGCAGTACTTC. The chain recombines TRBV20-1 with TRBJ2-7, with 12 bases lining up with TRBD1. The ends lost 5 bases at V and 6 bases at J; junction bases unmatched: 5. The CDR3 loop spans 13 amino acids. CDR1 and CDR2 from the germline V gene are DFQATT and SNEGSKA (reference sequence).

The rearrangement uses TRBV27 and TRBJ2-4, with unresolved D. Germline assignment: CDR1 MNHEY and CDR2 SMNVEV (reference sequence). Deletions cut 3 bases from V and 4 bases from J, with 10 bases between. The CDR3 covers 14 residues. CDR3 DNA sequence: TGTGCCAGCAGTTTCAAAGGGTCGAAAAACATTCAGTACTTC. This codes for CASSFKGSKNIQYF.

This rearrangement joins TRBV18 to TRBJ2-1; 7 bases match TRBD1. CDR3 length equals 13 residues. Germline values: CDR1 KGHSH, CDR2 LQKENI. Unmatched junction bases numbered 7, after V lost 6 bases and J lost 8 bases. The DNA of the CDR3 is TGTGCCAGCTCCCTACCGGGGACAGATGAGCAGTTCTTC. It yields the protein CASSLPGTDEQFF.

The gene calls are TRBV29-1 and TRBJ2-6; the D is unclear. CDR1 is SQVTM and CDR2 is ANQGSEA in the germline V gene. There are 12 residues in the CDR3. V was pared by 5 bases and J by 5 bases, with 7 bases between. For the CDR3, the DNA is TGCAGCGTTATGACCTGGGCCAACGTCCTGACTTTC. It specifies CSVMTWANVLTF.